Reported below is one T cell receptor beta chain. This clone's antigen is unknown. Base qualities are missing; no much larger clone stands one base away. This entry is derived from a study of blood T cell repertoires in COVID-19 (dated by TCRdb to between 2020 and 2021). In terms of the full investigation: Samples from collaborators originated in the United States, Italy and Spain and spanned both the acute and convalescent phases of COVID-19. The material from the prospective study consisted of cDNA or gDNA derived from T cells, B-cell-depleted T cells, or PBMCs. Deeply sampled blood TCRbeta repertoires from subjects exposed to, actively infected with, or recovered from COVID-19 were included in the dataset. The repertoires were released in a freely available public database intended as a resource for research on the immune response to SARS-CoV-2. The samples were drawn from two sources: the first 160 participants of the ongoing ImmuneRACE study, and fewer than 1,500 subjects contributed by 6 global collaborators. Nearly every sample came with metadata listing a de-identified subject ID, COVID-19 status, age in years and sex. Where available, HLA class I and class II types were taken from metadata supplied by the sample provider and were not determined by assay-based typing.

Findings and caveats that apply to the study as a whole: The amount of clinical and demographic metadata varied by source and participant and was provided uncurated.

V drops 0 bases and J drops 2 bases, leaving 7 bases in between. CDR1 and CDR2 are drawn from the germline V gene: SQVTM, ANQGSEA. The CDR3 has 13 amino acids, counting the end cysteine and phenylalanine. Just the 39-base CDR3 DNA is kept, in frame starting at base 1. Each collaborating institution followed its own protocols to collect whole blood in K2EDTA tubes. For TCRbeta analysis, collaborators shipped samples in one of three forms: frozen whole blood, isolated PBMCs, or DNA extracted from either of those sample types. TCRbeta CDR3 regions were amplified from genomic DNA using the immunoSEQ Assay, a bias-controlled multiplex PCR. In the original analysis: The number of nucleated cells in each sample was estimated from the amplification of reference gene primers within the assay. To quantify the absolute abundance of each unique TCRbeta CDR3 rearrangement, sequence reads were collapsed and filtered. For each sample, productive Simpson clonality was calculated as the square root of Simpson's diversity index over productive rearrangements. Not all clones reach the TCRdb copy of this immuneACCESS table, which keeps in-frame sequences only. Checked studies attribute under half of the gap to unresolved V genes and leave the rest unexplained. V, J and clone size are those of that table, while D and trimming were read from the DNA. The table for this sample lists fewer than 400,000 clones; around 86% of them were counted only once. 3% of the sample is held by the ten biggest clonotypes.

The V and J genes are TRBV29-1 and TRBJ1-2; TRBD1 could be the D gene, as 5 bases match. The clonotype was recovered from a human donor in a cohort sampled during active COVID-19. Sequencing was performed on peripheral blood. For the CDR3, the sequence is CSVEEGQNYGYTF. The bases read TGCAGCGTTGAAGAGGGGCAGAACTATGGCTACACCTTC.